The 32 T cell receptor beta chains presented below share a single source sample, sequenced in a study of T cell repertoires in cytomegalovirus infection (dated by TCRdb to the late 2010s). The instrument given in TCRdb is Illumina HiSeq 1500. TCRdb trimmed public reads at Q25 via fastp, called clones via MiXCR and kept in-frame beta chains. Merged by CDR3 protein, the rows form single entries marked with the most common genes and DNA. The sample has over 300,000 distinct CDR3 sequences on record, more than 8% of them singletons. Clones ranked in the top ten supply 3.5% to 4.5% of the sample. What was sequenced was PBMCs. The source of these receptors is a human donor in good health (CMV status not recorded). Some clones in this sample may be carry-over from other donors' samples.

This clonotype was observed a few times. This chain connects TRBV28 to TRBJ2-7; no reliable D call. From germline, CDR1 is MDHEN and CDR2 SYDVKM. The CDR3 is made up of 15 amino acids. The germline V and J ends were trimmed by 5 bases and 4 bases, with 18 bases remaining between them. The CDR3 bases are TGTGCCAGCAGTGAAGGGCCAACCCGATTATACGAGCAGTACTTC. Translation gives CASSEGPTRLYEQYF.

The chain carries TRBV11-2 and TRBJ2-1, with TRBD1 as a possible D gene (5 bases). CDR1 and CDR2 (germline): SGHAT, FQNNGV. Deletions cut 0 bases from V and 7 bases from J, with 13 bases between. CDR3 size: 15 residues. The CDR3 sequence: CASSLDRAGKNEQFF. CDR3 nucleotides: TGTGCCAGCAGCTTAGATCGGGCAGGGAAGAATGAGCAGTTCTTC.

In this sample, this clonotype turned up many times. The rearrangement joins TRBV7-8 to TRBJ2-3; D is unclear. This CDR3 region has 15 residues. Germline V gene sequence: CDR1 SGHVS, CDR2 FQNEAQ. The V gene lost 5 bases and the J gene lost 4 bases, with 16 bases spanning the gap. CDR3 in amino acids: CASSQSWGTPDTQYF. The DNA of the CDR3 is TGTGCCAGCAGCCAATCCTGGGGAACCCCAGATACGCAGTATTTT.

This clonotype showed up just a few times. The chain links TRBV7-6 to TRBJ2-5; D is unresolved. The V end was cut by 5 bases, the J end by 7 bases, with 14 bases between. This CDR3 has 13 residues. Germline V gene sequence: CDR1 SGHVS, CDR2 FNYEAQ. This CDR3 is CASSPLIERTQYF. The CDR3 DNA sequence: TGTGCCAGCAGCCCCCTGATAGAGCGGACCCAGTACTTC.

This clonotype appeared a few times. CDR3 DNA: TGTGCCACCAGCTTGGGTATCTCTGGGGCCAACGTCCTGACTTTC. This translates into CATSLGISGANVLTF. This chain joins TRBV15 and TRBJ2-6; no firm D call. CDR3 length equals 15 residues. The germline V gene has CDR1 LNHNV and CDR2 YYDKDF (reference sequence). Trimming pared 5 bases from V and 0 bases from J, leaving 8 bases between.

Only a few counts were recorded for this clonotype. The rearrangement links TRBV10-2 to TRBJ2-5, with 8 bases identical to TRBD2. The CDR3 is 18 residues long. Unmatched junction bases numbered 17, after V lost 5 bases and J lost 3 bases. Germline CDR1 WSHSY, CDR2 SAAADI. DNA of the CDR3: TGCGCCAGCAGTTTTCTAGCGGGCCGTTTCAGGGGAGAAGAGACCCAGTACTTC. Encoded protein: CASSFLAGRFRGEETQYF.

This clonotype was observed a handful of times. The V call is TRBV15, the J call TRBJ2-5; 8 positions agree with TRBD1. From germline, CDR1 is LNHNV and CDR2 YYDKDF (reference sequence). The J segment lost 4 bases and the V segment lost 7 bases, leaving 8 bases of the junction unmatched. The CDR3 length is 14 residues. The CDR3 DNA reads as TGTGCCACCACCCTGGACAGGGCTTTAGAGACCCAGTACTTC. Translated: CATTLDRALETQYF.

This clonotype was seen many times. The chain combines TRBV7-3 with TRBJ2-1, with 7 nucleotides matching TRBD1. Trimming cost V 5 bases and J 5 bases; bases outside gene matches: 9. The CDR3 runs 15 residues. Germline-derived CDR1 and CDR2 are SGHTA and FQGTGA. The CDR3 spells CASSRAPGTDNEQFF. The CDR3 DNA reads as TGTGCCAGCAGCCGCGCCCCAGGGACAGACAATGAGCAGTTCTTC.

The chain is built from TRBV9 and TRBJ2-5, with TRBD1 matching over 7 bases. The CDR3 contains 16 residues. The germline CDR1 and CDR2 sequences are SGDLS and YYNGEE. Trimming cost V 5 bases and J 1 base; bases outside gene matches: 11. In DNA, the CDR3 is TGTGCCAGCAGTTTCCCACCCGACAGGGCCCAAGAGACCCAGTACTTC. Its translation is CASSFPPDRAQETQYF.

This clonotype turned up a few times. The genes are TRBV19 and TRBJ1-4; 7 bases match TRBD1. The junction had 6 bases not matched to a gene; V was cut back by 5 bases and J by 6 bases. Germline CDR1 is LNHDA and CDR2 is SQIVND (reference sequence). The CDR3 spans 14 residues. CDR3 bases: TGTGCCAGTAGTTTGGGGACAGCCTATGAAAAACTGTTTTTT. Its protein product is CASSLGTAYEKLFF.

This clonotype appeared many times. The CDR3 region has the DNA TGTGCCAGCAGCCAGCCCGACGGTACTAATAACTATGGCTACACCTTC. This translates into CASSQPDGTNNYGYTF. V is TRBV7-6 and J is TRBJ1-2; D not resolved. V was trimmed by 5 bases and J by 1 base, leaving 17 bases between them. Germline CDR1 reads SGHVS; CDR2 reads FNYEAQ. The CDR3 extends over 16 amino acids. The variable domain in full, completed from reference TRBV7-6 and TRBJ1-2, reads GAGVSQSPRYKVTKRGQDVALRCDPISGHVSLYWYRQALGQGPEFLTYFNYEAQQDKSGLPNDRFSAERPEGSISTLTIQRTEQRDSAMYRCASSQPDGTNNYGYTFGSGTRLTVV.

This clonotype was observed many times. The genes are TRBV6-5 and TRBJ2-6; D is possibly TRBD1 (6 bases). V dropped 4 bases and J dropped 0 bases, with 13 bases sitting between them. Germline CDR1 reads MNHEY; CDR2 reads SVGAGI. The CDR3 totals 17 residues. The CDR3 coding sequence is TGTGCCAGCAGTTTCAGGGGATCCCTCTCTGGGGCCAACGTCCTGACTTTC. It yields the protein CASSFRGSLSGANVLTF.

This clonotype has at least ten counts. The chain joins TRBV27 to TRBJ2-7, with 8 positions matching TRBD2. In germline, CDR1 is MNHEY, CDR2 SMNVEV (reference sequence). This CDR3 is 14 amino acids long. J gave up 5 bases and V 6 bases, and 9 bases lay outside the gene matches. The CDR3, as DNA: TGTGCCAGCAGGACTCTGGGACTAGGTAACGAGCAGTACTTC. Residues: CASRTLGLGNEQYF.

The DNA for the CDR3 is TGTGCCAGTGCGGGGTACGGCGGCTACACCTTC. Its protein is CASAGYGGYTF. This rearrangement joins TRBV25-1 to TRBJ1-2; no clear D gene. This CDR3 comprises 11 residues. The germline V gene has CDR1 MGHDK and CDR2 SYGVNS. The germline V and J ends were trimmed by 9 bases and 8 bases, with 13 bases remaining between them.

The chain has TRBV11-1 and TRBJ2-5; D gene unclear. Germline values: CDR1 SGHAT, CDR2 FQDESV (reference sequence). V was clipped by 4 bases and J by 5 bases, with 14 bases between them. The CDR3 is 14 residues long. The CDR3 nucleotides read TGTGCCAGCAGCTCAATAAACGGACGGGAGACCCAGTACTTC. This codes for CASSSINGRETQYF.

Ten or more counts support this clonotype. The rearrangement joins TRBV7-2 to TRBJ2-3; perhaps TRBD2 as D (5 bases). The CDR3 covers 13 residues. CDR1 SGHTA and CDR2 FQGNSA come from the germline V gene. Trimming cost V 1 base and J 9 bases, with 11 bases left between them. Here the CDR3 DNA reads TGTGCCAGCAGCTTAGAATTTGGGAGAACGCAGTATTTT. Translated: CASSLEFGRTQYF.

The V call is TRBV11-2, the J call TRBJ2-1; 15 nucleotides match TRBD2. The CDR3 length is 16 residues. J was trimmed by 8 bases and V by 6 bases; bases with no gene match: 8. CDR1 is SGHAT, CDR2 FQNNGV, per germline. The CDR3 sequence is CASSRGGTSGRYEQFF. CDR3 bases: TGTGCCAGCAGTAGGGGGGGGACTAGCGGGAGGTATGAGCAGTTCTTC. Complete variable domain (other parts from reference TRBV11-2 and TRBJ2-1): EAGVAQSPRYKIIEKRQSVAFWCNPISGHATLYWYQQILGQGPKLLIQFQNNGVVDDSQLPKDRFSAERLKGVDSTLKIQPAKLEDSAVYLCASSRGGTSGRYEQFFGPGTRLTVL.

This clonotype was counted only a few times. V is TRBV28 and J is TRBJ2-2; D may be TRBD1 or TRBD2 (7 bases each). Germline CDR1 is MDHEN and CDR2 is SYDVKM. The CDR3 runs to 21 residues. The V gene lost 3 bases and the J gene lost 3 bases, with 29 bases spanning the gap. The CDR3 region is CASSFPSGGILDRVDTGELFF. The CDR3 bases are TGTGCCAGCAGTTTTCCTTCCGGGGGGATACTTGACAGGGTTGACACCGGGGAGCTGTTTTTT.

Only a few counts were recorded for this clonotype. The chain links TRBV7-2 to TRBJ2-1, with TRBD1 matching over 10 bases. From germline, CDR1 is SGHTA and CDR2 FQGNSA. V was clipped by 7 bases and J by 7 bases; unmatched bases: 13. CDR3 length equals 16 residues. CDR3 region: CASKMIGTGVGNEQFF. The CDR3 DNA sequence: TGTGCCAGCAAGATGATAGGGACAGGGGTGGGGAATGAGCAGTTCTTC.

This chain links TRBV7-9 with TRBJ2-2, with TRBD2 matching 10 bases. The germline CDR1 and CDR2 sequences are SEHNR and FQNEAQ (reference sequence). The ends lost 7 bases at V and 2 bases at J; junction bases unmatched: 10. This CDR3 is built from 17 residues. CDR3 in DNA: TGTGCCAGCAACCCCAAAGAGCGGGAGGGTAACACCGGGGAGCTGTTTTTT. Protein product: CASNPKEREGNTGELFF.

The sample holds many counts of this clonotype. The chain employs TRBV5-6 and TRBJ2-3, with 13 bases identical to TRBD2. Germline V gene lookup returns CDR1 SGHDT and CDR2 YYEEEE. Unmatched junction bases numbered 7, after V lost 0 bases and J lost 3 bases. This CDR3 is built from 18 residues. The DNA of the CDR3 is TGTGCCAGCAGCTTGGGCGCACTAGCGGGGGGGCGGACAGATACGCAGTATTTT. Amino acid sequence: CASSLGALAGGRTDTQYF.

This clonotype was recorded at least ten times. The CDR3 protein is CATSDTGSGANVLTF. In nucleotides, the CDR3 is TGTGCCACCAGTGATACAGGGTCCGGGGCCAACGTCCTGACTTTC. The chain combines TRBV24-1 with TRBJ2-6; the D gene is possibly TRBD1 (6 bases). The germline V and J ends were trimmed by 3 bases and 4 bases, with 9 bases remaining between them. The CDR3 runs 15 residues. Germline V gives CDR1 KGHDR, CDR2 SFDVKD.

This clonotype came up a few times. This chain connects TRBV9 to TRBJ2-2; 9 nucleotides line up with TRBD1. Trimming at V came to 0 bases and at J to 3 bases, leaving 3 bases not matched to a gene. The CDR3 has 16 residues. Germline lookup yields CDR1 SGDLS and CDR2 YYNGEE. The CDR3 sequence: CASSVEGQGHTGELFF. In DNA form, the CDR3 reads TGTGCCAGCAGCGTAGAGGGACAGGGCCACACCGGGGAGCTGTTTTTT.

The chain uses TRBV6-8 and TRBJ2-1; 7 bases are a match to TRBD2. Germline CDR1 and CDR2: MNHGY and SAAAGT. Trimming cost V 0 bases and J 6 bases; bases outside gene matches: 5. CDR3 length equals 15 residues. As DNA, the CDR3 is TGTGCCAGCAGTTACTCGGGAGGCGGGGGCAATGAGCAGTTCTTC. Its protein is CASSYSGGGGNEQFF.

This rearrangement joins TRBV10-2 to TRBJ1-1; D not resolved. This CDR3 is 14 amino acids long. Germline V gene data show CDR1 as WSHSY and CDR2 as SAAADI. The V end was cut by 7 bases, the J end by 1 base, with 13 bases between. This chain's CDR3 is CASTSGATNTEAFF. In nucleotides, the CDR3 is TGCGCCAGCACCTCCGGAGCAACGAACACTGAAGCTTTCTTT.

The genes are TRBV28 and TRBJ1-5, with 8 bases identical to TRBD1. The CDR3 is made up of 15 amino acids. Per the germline V gene, CDR1 is MDHEN and CDR2 is SYDVKM. Trimming cost V 5 bases and J 7 bases; bases outside gene matches: 10. The CDR3 loop is CASSLDRGVSQPQHF. As DNA, the CDR3 is TGTGCCAGCAGTCTAGACAGGGGAGTATCACAGCCCCAGCATTTT.

The V and J genes are TRBV6-2 or TRBV6-3 and TRBJ2-1; no reliable D call. CDR1 is MNHEY and CDR2 is SVGEGT in the germline V gene. This CDR3 has 15 amino acids. Between the trimmed V and J ends, which lost 3 bases and 0 bases, there was a span of 9 bases. The CDR3 coding sequence is TGTGCCAGCAGTTATTCCCTCAGCTCCTACAATGAGCAGTTCTTC. It codes for CASSYSLSSYNEQFF.

As to this clonotype: A read error is possible here, since a much larger clone lies one base away. The CDR3 region is CASSRTQSTETQYF. As DNA, the CDR3 is TGTGCCAGCAGCCGGACCCAGAGCACAGAAACGCAGTATTTT. The chain employs TRBV7-3 and TRBJ2-3; no definite D call. Germline-derived CDR1 and CDR2 are SGHTA and FQGTGA. The CDR3 has 14 amino acids.

In its sample, this clonotype was seen many times. The chain recombines TRBV7-2 with TRBJ1-1; D is uncertain. From germline, CDR1 is SGHTA and CDR2 FQGNSA. Trimming cost V 5 bases and J 1 base, with 8 bases left between them. The CDR3 has 13 amino acids. The CDR3 is CASSPRTNTEAFF. CDR3 DNA: TGTGCCAGCAGCCCTCGGACGAACACTGAAGCTTTCTTT.

This sequence joins TRBV5-5 and TRBJ2-2; 13 bases line up with TRBD2. Germline V gene data show CDR1 as SGHKS and CDR2 as YYEKEE (reference sequence). This CDR3 is 17 amino acids long. V lost 5 bases, J lost 2 bases, and 6 bases stayed unmatched. CDR3 protein: CASRRLAGGRNTGELFF. The CDR3 DNA follows: TGTGCCAGCAGGCGACTAGCGGGGGGCCGAAACACCGGGGAGCTGTTTTTT.

This clonotype came up many times. The chain combines TRBV7-3 with TRBJ2-3; unclear D gene. V dropped 5 bases and J dropped 0 bases, with 15 bases sitting between them. The CDR3 is 16 amino acids. The V gene's germline CDR1 is SGHTA and CDR2 FQGTGA. The DNA for the CDR3 is TGTGCCAGCAGCCCCGGCGAGTTGTTCAGCACAGATACGCAGTATTTT. Encoded protein: CASSPGELFSTDTQYF.

Ten or more counts support this clonotype. This rearrangement joins TRBV12-3 or TRBV12-4 to TRBJ2-3; 7 nucleotides align to TRBD2. The CDR3 has 17 amino acids. Trimming removed 4 bases from V and 2 bases from J; junction bases left unmatched: 12. The CDR3 DNA reads TGTGCCAGCAGTTCCCGGCTACAGCGGGGCTCCACAGATACGCAGTATTTT. Its translation is CASSSRLQRGSTDTQYF.